Shown below are 6 T cell receptor beta chains from a single sample sequenced in a study of Tregs in tolerant kidney transplant recipients. The table came from immunoSEQ multiplex PCR; TCRdb's copy has only in-frame clones and leaves some out. The table lists tens of thousands of clones. The sequencing used CD4+ T cells from blood, collected before the transplant. The receptors stem from a human donor who received a combined kidney and bone marrow transplant.

About this clone: The read ends 3 residues before the CDR3 terminus; that terminus is restored from the germline J gene. V is TRBV18 and J is TRBJ1-5, with 7 bases aligning to TRBD1. V lost 2 bases, J lost 2 bases, and 6 bases stayed unmatched. Germline lookup yields CDR1 KGHSH and CDR2 LQKENI. The CDR3 is made up of 16 amino acids. CDR3 DNA (partial): TGTGCCAGCTCACCATTTTTCCAGGGGGGCAATCAGCCC. Protein sequence: CASSPFFQGGNQP. The full CDR3 is CASSPFFQGGNQPQHF.

With regard to this clone: The CDR3 is cut off 3 residues early in the read; its end comes from the germline J gene. V and J are TRBV30 and TRBJ2-7, with 8 bases identical to TRBD2. The CDR3 sequence is 13 residues long. V gave up 3 bases and J gave up 6 bases; unmatched junction bases: 7. Germline CDR1 reads GTSNPN; CDR2 reads SVGIG (reference sequence). CDR3 region: CAWSPGTSLEQYF. The DNA read from the CDR3 is TGTGCCTGGAGCCCCGGGACTAGTCTCGAG.

As regards this clone: The sequence runs out 3 residues before the end of the CDR3; the remainder is reconstructed from the germline J gene. V is TRBV7-2 and J is TRBJ1-5; D uncertain. This CDR3 is 13 amino acids long. Trimming removed 2 bases at V and 1 base at J, with 3 bases between. Germline assignment: CDR1 SGHTA and CDR2 FQGNSA. CDR3 bases read: TGTGCCAGCAGCTTACGGAGCAATCAGCCC. Its protein product is CASSLRSNQP. The entire CDR3 is CASSLRSNQPQHF.

Remarks on this clone: Read data end 3 residues before the CDR3 end; the end is taken from the germline J gene. The chain links TRBV11-2 to TRBJ2-3, with D possibly matching TRBD1 (5 bases). The ends were cut back, 5 bases at V and 5 bases at J, with 5 bases in the middle. The CDR3 spans 11 residues. Per germline, CDR1 SGHAT and CDR2 FQNNGV. CDR3 protein: CASSTGDTQYF. The covered CDR3 bases are TGTGCCAGCAGCACAGGAGATACG.

Details on this clone: The CDR3 end falls 3 residues outside the read, so it is completed with the germline J gene. The chain is built from TRBV19 and TRBJ2-3; a weak D match, TRBD1 (6 bases). CDR3 length: 14 residues. V lost 6 bases and J 0 bases, leaving 10 bases between the germline ends. In germline, CDR1 is LNHDA, CDR2 SQIVND (reference sequence). The CDR3 bases that were read are TGTGCCAGTAGAACAGGGTGGAGCACAGATACG. It specifies CASRTGWSTDT. The full CDR3 protein reads CASRTGWSTDTQYF. Drawing the rest from reference TRBV19 and TRBJ2-3, the complete variable domain is DGGITQSPKYLFRKEGQNVTLSCEQNLNHDAMYWYRQDPGQGLRLIYYSQIVNDFQKGDIAEGYSVSREKKESFPLTVTSAQKNPTAFYLCASRTGWSTDTQYFGPGTRLTVL.

About this clone itself: The read terminates 3 residues ahead of where the CDR3 ends, so the germline J gene completes it. The rearrangement links TRBV7-2 to TRBJ2-7; 9 nucleotides align to TRBD2. Germline trimming cut 6 bases from V and 0 bases from J; bases unmatched to any gene: 6. Germline CDR1 SGHTA, CDR2 FQGNSA. This CDR3 region has 15 residues. Here the CDR3 reads CASSSSGISSYEQYF. The CDR3 DNA, read in part, is TGTGCCAGCAGTTCTAGCGGGATCAGCTCCTACGAG.